This T cell receptor (beta chain) stems from a study of cytomegalovirus exposure and HLA in healthy donors. General study findings and limits: From TCR beta sequences, most subjects' HLA-A and HLA-B alleles were reportedly predicted accurately. Common viral pathogens (according to a later analysis) appeared linked to several of the most significant clusters. An analysis done earlier found most TCR beta V segments productive about 87% or about 30% of the time.

V was pared by 0 bases and J by 8 bases, with 14 bases between. CDR1 is SGHRS and CDR2 is YFSETQ in the germline V gene. The CDR3 consists of 15 residues. 60 Vbeta and 13 Jbeta primers were used in PCR. Repertoires were generated with immunoSEQ multiplex PCR, while TCRdb's copy carries only in-frame clones and drops some. The top ten hold 3% to 3.5% of the sample, which has roughly 93,000 clones, approximately 80% seen once. Comments on this clone: Antigen unknown.

The genes are TRBV5-1 and TRBJ1-4, with a weak D call TRBD1 (6 bases). The clonotype originates from a man in his forties in good health and CMV-seronegative. The sequenced sample consisted of PBMCs. The DNA of the CDR3 is TGCGCCAGCAGCTTGGCCAACAGGGCTGGGGAAAAACTGTTTTTT. It yields the protein CASSLANRAGEKLFF. Complete variable domain (other parts from reference TRBV5-1 and TRBJ1-4): KAGVTQTPRYLIKTRGQQVTLSCSPISGHRSVSWYQQTPGQGLQFLFEYFSETQRNKGNFPGRFSGRQFSNSRSEMNVSTLELGDSALYLCASSLANRAGEKLFFGSGTQLSVL.